A single sample gave rise to the 6 T cell receptor beta chains below, sequenced in a study of T cells after yellow fever vaccination. A single record per CDR3 protein comes from TCRdb applying MiXCR to the 5' RACE reads. The top ten hold 20% to 25% of the sample, which has some 340,000 distinct CDR3 sequences, over 4% seen once. This specimen was PBMCs, taken 5 days after the yellow fever booster vaccination. These receptors all come from a man younger than 30 who received the YFV17D yellow fever vaccine.

The sample holds a few counts of this clonotype. The V and J genes are TRBV20-1 and TRBJ2-1; D is uncertain. V lost 3 bases, J lost 4 bases, and 4 bases lay in between. The CDR3 length is 11 residues. The V gene's germline CDR1 is DFQATT and CDR2 SNEGSKA (reference sequence). CDR3 in amino acids: CSASTYNEQFF. The CDR3 DNA reads TGCAGTGCTAGTACTTACAATGAGCAGTTCTTC.

This clonotype occurred many times. One junction end disagrees with the germline gene, perhaps due to a read error. This chain connects TRBV5-1 to TRBJ2-7; D gene unclear. CDR1 and CDR2 (germline): SGHRS, YFSETQ. The CDR3 length is 13 residues. The CDR3 nucleotides are TGCGCCATCAGCTCGGGCCCTGGAAACGAGCAGTACTTC. Protein: CAISSGPGNEQYF.

V usage is TRBV5-6 and J usage is TRBJ1-2, with TRBD1 as a possible D gene (6 bases). The CDR3 sequence is 14 residues long. Germline CDR1 SGHDT, CDR2 YYEEEE. Trimming removed 3 bases at V and 2 bases at J, with 11 bases between. CDR3 bases: TGTGCCAGCAGCTGGCAGGGGCCCAACTATGGCTACACCTTC. Amino acids: CASSWQGPNYGYTF.

CDR3 amino acids: CASSPPGRLANYGYTF. The CDR3 bases are TGTGCCAGCTCACCACCGGGACGGCTGGCTAACTATGGCTACACCTTC. The V and J genes are TRBV18 and TRBJ1-2, with a tentative D call TRBD1 (5 bases). This CDR3 has 16 amino acids. Germline assignment: CDR1 KGHSH and CDR2 LQKENI. The V end lost 0 bases, the J end lost 0 bases, and 11 bases lay between the germline ends.

J is TRBJ2-7 and V is TRBV6-2 or TRBV6-3; tentatively, D is TRBD1 (6 bases). Trimming removed 0 bases at V and 4 bases at J, with 22 bases between. Germline V gene sequence: CDR1 MNHEY, CDR2 SVGEGT. The CDR3 runs 18 residues. The CDR3 DNA follows: TGTGCCAGCAGTTACTCTCCCCGGTCGGGACAAGGAGAGTACGAGCAGTACGTC. Protein product: CASSYSPRSGQGEYEQYV.

This clonotype was counted a few times. The chain couples TRBV7-8 to TRBJ2-3; TRBD2 matches at 8 bases. The V gene's germline CDR1 is SGHVS and CDR2 FQNEAQ. The ends lost 5 bases at V and 5 bases at J; junction bases unmatched: 12. CDR3 size: 16 residues. As DNA, the CDR3 is TGTGCCAGCAGCCCCCTTGCCGGGGGGGCCCAAGATACGCAGTATTTT. Protein: CASSPLAGGAQDTQYF. Using reference TRBV7-8 and TRBJ2-3 for the parts outside the CDR3, the full variable domain is GAGVSQSPRYKVAKRGQDVALRCDPISGHVSLFWYQQALGQGPEFLTYFQNEAQLDKSGLPSDRFFAERPEGSVSTLKIQRTQQEDSAVYLCASSPLAGGAQDTQYFGPGTRLTVL.